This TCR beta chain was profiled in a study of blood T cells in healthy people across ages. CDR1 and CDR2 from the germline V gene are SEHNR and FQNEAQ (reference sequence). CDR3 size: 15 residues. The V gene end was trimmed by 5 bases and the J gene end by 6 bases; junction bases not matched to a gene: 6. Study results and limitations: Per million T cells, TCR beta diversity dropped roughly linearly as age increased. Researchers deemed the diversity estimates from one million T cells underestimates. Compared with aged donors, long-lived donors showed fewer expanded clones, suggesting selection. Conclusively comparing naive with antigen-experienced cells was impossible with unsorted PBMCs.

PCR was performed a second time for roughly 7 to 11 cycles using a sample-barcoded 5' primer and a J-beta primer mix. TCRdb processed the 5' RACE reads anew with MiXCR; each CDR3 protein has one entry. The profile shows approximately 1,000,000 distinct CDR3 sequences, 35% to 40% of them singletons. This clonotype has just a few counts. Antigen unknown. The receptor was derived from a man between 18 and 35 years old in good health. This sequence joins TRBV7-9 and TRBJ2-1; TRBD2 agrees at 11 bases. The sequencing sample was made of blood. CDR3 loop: CASSVTSGGGNEQFF. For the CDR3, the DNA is TGTGCCAGCAGCGTTACTAGCGGGGGAGGCAATGAGCAGTTCTTC.